These 18 T cell receptor beta chains share one sample of origin, sequenced in a study of CD8 T cells in Susac syndrome. An amount of RNA that ranged from roughly 0.5 to 1 ug was reverse transcribed with random hexamers. TCRdb ran MiXCR on the immunoSEQ multiplex PCR reads and lists one entry per CDR3 protein. The sample consists of roughly 180,000 distinct CDR3 sequences, approximately 94% of them appearing once. The sequencing input was CD4+ T cells from PBMCs. These receptors were obtained from a human donor in good health.

V usage is TRBV29-1 and J usage is TRBJ2-4; TRBD1 is a possible D gene (6 bases). The germline V gene encodes CDR1 SQVTM and CDR2 ANQGSEA. The CDR3 spans 15 residues. V gave up 7 bases and J gave up 1 base, with 17 bases separating them. This CDR3 reads CSDAYRVAAKNIQYF. CDR3 nucleotide sequence: TGCAGCGACGCTTACAGGGTGGCGGCCAAAAACATTCAGTACTTC.

The chain has TRBV20-1 and TRBJ2-5; D is perhaps TRBD1 (7 bases). The CDR3 is made up of 13 amino acids. The germline V gene has CDR1 DFQATT and CDR2 SNEGSKA (reference sequence). Trimming took off 6 bases at V and 1 base at J, with 12 bases between the two ends. The CDR3 bases are TGCAGTGCCAGGGGGGAGGTCCAAGAGACCCAGTACTTC. This gives the protein CSARGEVQETQYF.

The chain recombines TRBV25-1 with TRBJ1-2; D not certain. The V end lost 0 bases, the J end lost 3 bases, and 8 bases lay between the germline ends. This CDR3 is built from 14 residues. From germline, CDR1 is MGHDK and CDR2 SYGVNS. The CDR3 spells CASSEYSRDYGYTF. CDR3 sequence (DNA): TGTGCCAGCAGTGAATATTCTAGGGACTATGGCTACACCTTC.

V gene TRBV30 combines with J gene TRBJ1-2; a possible D gene is TRBD1 (5 bases). V was cut by 2 bases and J by 7 bases, with 11 bases left in between. The germline CDR1 and CDR2 sequences are GTSNPN and SVGIG (reference sequence). The CDR3 is 12 residues long. The CDR3 is CAWSFRDGGYTF. Here the CDR3 DNA reads TGTGCCTGGAGTTTCAGGGACGGTGGCTACACCTTC.

The V call is TRBV28, the J call TRBJ2-7; D ambiguous. Trimming shortened V by 5 bases and J by 6 bases, and 8 bases separated the two germline ends. Germline V CDR1 and CDR2: MDHEN, SYDVKM. The CDR3 extends over 11 amino acids. The CDR3 DNA sequence: TGTGCCAGCAGTAGCGTGGCCGAGCAGTACTTC. Its protein product is CASSSVAEQYF.

V gene TRBV7-2 combines with J gene TRBJ2-1, with 8 bases that match TRBD1. CDR1 and CDR2 from the germline V gene are SGHTA and FQGNSA. This CDR3 spans 15 amino acids. J gave up 8 bases and V 3 bases, and 9 bases lay outside the gene matches. CDR3 sequence reads: CASSFDRGSYDEQFF. The CDR3, as DNA: TGTGCCAGCAGCTTCGACAGGGGATCCTATGATGAGCAGTTCTTC.

This clonotype was recorded a few times. V usage is TRBV27 and J usage is TRBJ2-3, with 9 bases aligning to TRBD1. The CDR3 is 14 amino acids. V gave up 5 bases and J gave up 1 base; unmatched junction bases: 1. CDR1 is MNHEY, CDR2 SMNVEV, per germline (reference sequence). The CDR3 region is CASSRDRGTDTQYF. For the CDR3, the DNA is TGTGCCAGCAGTCGGGACAGGGGCACAGATACGCAGTATTTT.

The V call is TRBV30, the J call TRBJ1-4; D call uncertain. V lost 1 base, J lost 5 bases, and 11 bases lay in between. There are 14 residues in the CDR3. The germline gives CDR1 GTSNPN, CDR2 SVGIG (reference sequence). The CDR3 DNA sequence: TGTGCCTGGAGTGGTGTGCTTGCGAATGAAAAACTGTTTTTT. Its translation is CAWSGVLANEKLFF.

The genes are TRBV4-2 and TRBJ1-5; D unclear. The CDR3 covers 15 residues. Per the germline V gene, CDR1 is LGHNA and CDR2 is YNFKEQ. V lost 0 bases to trimming and J lost 2 bases, with 8 bases between them. The CDR3 DNA sequence: TGTGCCAGCAGCCAAGAGGACGGAGGCAATCAGCCCCAGCATTTT. Its translation: CASSQEDGGNQPQHF.

This clonotype was seen a handful of times. The chain uses TRBV19 and TRBJ2-2; no clear D. The V gene lost 8 bases and the J gene lost 4 bases, with 5 bases spanning the gap. The CDR3 loop spans 11 amino acids. Germline V gene lookup returns CDR1 LNHDA and CDR2 SQIVND (reference sequence). This CDR3 is CASSVTGELFF. For the CDR3, the DNA is TGTGCCAGTTCAGTCACCGGGGAGCTGTTTTTT.

This clonotype turned up a few times. The chain combines TRBV3-1 with TRBJ2-3; D is unresolved. CDR3 length: 12 residues. The germline V gene has CDR1 LGHDT and CDR2 YNNKEL (reference sequence). Trimming stripped 3 bases from V and 3 bases from J, with 4 bases between. CDR3 amino acids: CASSQRTDTQYF. The CDR3 nucleotides are TGTGCCAGCAGCCAGAGAACAGATACGCAGTATTTT.

This chain joins TRBV29-1 and TRBJ1-1; no definite D call. Trimming pared 0 bases from V and 6 bases from J, leaving 11 bases between. The length of the CDR3 is 13 residues. CDR1 SQVTM and CDR2 ANQGSEA come from the germline V gene. The CDR3 spells CSVEDFPLSEAFF. As DNA, the CDR3 is TGCAGCGTTGAAGATTTCCCGTTATCTGAAGCTTTCTTT. Variable domain in full (rest from reference TRBV29-1 and TRBJ1-1): SAVISQKPSRDICQRGTSLTIQCQVDSQVTMMFWYRQQPGQSLTLIATANQGSEATYESGFVIDKFPISRPNLTFSTLTVSNMSPEDSSIYLCSVEDFPLSEAFFGQGTRLTVV.

CDR3 amino acids: CASSSRDEQYF. The CDR3 DNA is TGTGCCAGCAGTTCCAGGGACGAGCAGTACTTC. V is TRBV28 and J is TRBJ2-7; TRBD1 might be the D (5 bases). V was cut by 4 bases and J by 5 bases, with 6 bases left in between. Germline CDR1 and CDR2: MDHEN and SYDVKM. There are 11 residues in the CDR3.

V is TRBV14 and J is TRBJ1-2; no clear D. The V and J ends lost 6 bases and 0 bases respectively, with 11 bases between them. In germline, CDR1 is SGHDN, CDR2 FVKESK. The CDR3 loop spans 14 amino acids. This chain's CDR3 is CASSRRNANYGYTF. In DNA, the CDR3 is TGTGCCAGCAGTCGCCGCAATGCTAACTATGGCTACACCTTC. Full variable domain (outside the CDR3, taken from reference TRBV14 and TRBJ1-2): EAGVTQFPSHSVIEKGQTVTLRCDPISGHDNLYWYRRVMGKEIKFLLHFVKESKQDESGMPNNRFLAERTGGTYSTLKVQPAELEDSGVYFCASSRRNANYGYTFGSGTRLTVV.

The V call is TRBV5-1, the J call TRBJ2-1, with 9 bases matching TRBD2. With 6 bases clipped from V and 7 bases from J, the junction kept 8 bases outside the gene matches. CDR1 and CDR2 from the germline V gene are SGHRS and YFSETQ. The CDR3 covers 14 residues. The CDR3, as DNA: TGCGCCAGCACGAAAGGGCGGGAGGGGAATGAGCAGTTCTTC. Translating it yields CASTKGREGNEQFF. Full variable domain (remainder filled in from reference TRBV5-1 and TRBJ2-1): KAGVTQTPRYLIKTRGQQVTLSCSPISGHRSVSWYQQTPGQGLQFLFEYFSETQRNKGNFPGRFSGRQFSNSRSEMNVSTLELGDSALYLCASTKGREGNEQFFGPGTRLTVL.

This clonotype has only one observation. V and J are TRBV7-2 and TRBJ2-3, with TRBD2 matching 9 bases. Germline V CDR1 and CDR2: SGHTA, FQGNSA. With 0 bases clipped from V and 4 bases from J, the junction kept 5 bases outside the gene matches. CDR3 length: 16 amino acids. The CDR3 region has the DNA TGTGCCAGCAGCTTAGCGCCGGGACTAGCCGCAGATACGCAGTATTTT. Translation gives CASSLAPGLAADTQYF.

This clonotype was seen a single time. The J gene is TRBJ2-1, the V gene TRBV15; TRBD1 matches 7 bases. Germline CDR1 reads LNHNV; CDR2 reads YYDKDF (reference sequence). Germline trimming cut 5 bases from V and 5 bases from J; bases unmatched to any gene: 12. The CDR3 is 16 amino acids. The CDR3 sequence: CATSPRTGRAHNEQFF. The CDR3 region has the DNA TGTGCCACCAGCCCTCGGACAGGTCGGGCGCACAATGAGCAGTTCTTC.

J is TRBJ1-2 and V is TRBV30; a possible D gene is TRBD1 (5 bases). The V gene lost 0 bases and the J gene lost 4 bases, with 15 bases spanning the gap. The germline gives CDR1 GTSNPN, CDR2 SVGIG (reference sequence). The CDR3 runs to 15 residues. CDR3 in amino acids: CAWSVWGLRLYGYTF. The CDR3 bases are TGTGCCTGGAGTGTATGGGGCCTTAGGCTCTATGGCTACACCTTC.